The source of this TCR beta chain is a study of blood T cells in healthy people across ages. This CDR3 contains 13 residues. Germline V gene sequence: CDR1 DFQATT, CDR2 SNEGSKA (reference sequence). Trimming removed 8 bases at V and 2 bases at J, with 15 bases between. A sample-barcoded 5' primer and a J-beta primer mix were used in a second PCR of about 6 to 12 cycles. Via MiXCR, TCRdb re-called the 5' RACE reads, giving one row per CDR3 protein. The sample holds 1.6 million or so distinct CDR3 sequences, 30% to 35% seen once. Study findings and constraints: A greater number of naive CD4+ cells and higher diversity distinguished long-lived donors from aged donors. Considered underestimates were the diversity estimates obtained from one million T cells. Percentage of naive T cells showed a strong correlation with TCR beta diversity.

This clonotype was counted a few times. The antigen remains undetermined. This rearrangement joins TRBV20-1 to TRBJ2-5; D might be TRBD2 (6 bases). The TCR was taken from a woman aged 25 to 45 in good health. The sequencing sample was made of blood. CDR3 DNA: TGCAGTACTACTTGGCGGGAACAAGAGACCCAGTACTTC. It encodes CSTTWREQETQYF.